The next 19 T cell receptor beta chains were all read from a single sample in a study of response to subunit inactivated influenza vaccine (dated by TCRdb to 2017 to 2018). Library construction relied on RT-PCR. The sequencer listed for this sample is Illumina HiSeq 2500. TCRdb reprocessed the public reads (quality trimming at Q25 with fastp, clone calling with MiXCR) and kept in-frame beta chains. Records with the same CDR3 protein are collapsed into one entry carrying the most frequent genes and DNA. The sample has hundreds of thousands of distinct CDR3 sequences on record, around 18% of them singletons. In total, the top ten clones hold approximately 11% of the sample. The material sequenced was PBMCs from blood, taken less than 6 days after vaccination. Every receptor here comes from a middle-aged man who received an inactivated influenza vaccine. Donor details come from another sample of the same person, matched by shared clones.

This sequence joins TRBV6-1 and TRBJ2-7; possibly TRBD1 or TRBD2 for D (6 bases each). The CDR3 runs to 14 residues. CDR1 is MNHNS and CDR2 is SASEGT in the germline V gene. V was shortened by 5 bases and J by 6 bases, with 17 bases between the two germline ends. Here the CDR3 reads CASSPARGAGEQYF. Here the CDR3 DNA reads TGTGCCAGCAGTCCCGCGAGGGGGGCTGGCGAGCAGTACTTC.

The chain combines TRBV7-3 with TRBJ2-3; D may be TRBD1 (5 bases). Germline-derived CDR1 and CDR2 are SGHTA and FQGTGA. This CDR3 has 13 residues. Deletions cut 0 bases from V and 4 bases from J, with 5 bases between. CDR3 protein: CASSLTQADTQYF. As DNA, the CDR3 is TGTGCCAGCAGCTTAACACAGGCAGATACGCAGTATTTT.

The CDR3 loop is CASSLVSRGDTQYF. The CDR3 DNA is TGCGCCAGCAGCTTGGTATCCAGGGGAGATACGCAGTATTTT. The rearrangement joins TRBV5-1 to TRBJ2-3, with D possibly matching TRBD1 (6 bases). The CDR3 has 14 amino acids. CDR1 is SGHRS, CDR2 YFSETQ, per germline. With 0 bases removed from V and 5 bases from J, the gap between germline ends came to 10 bases.

The chain uses TRBV2 and TRBJ1-1; a possible D gene is TRBD1 (6 bases). The CDR3 sequence is 13 residues long. Germline loops: CDR1 SNHLY, CDR2 FYNNEI. The germline V and J ends were trimmed by 6 bases and 10 bases, with 18 bases remaining between them. This chain's CDR3 is CASSTGHQVLAFF. The CDR3 DNA reads as TGTGCCAGCAGCACGGGACACCAGGTTCTAGCTTTCTTT.

V usage is TRBV7-9 and J usage is TRBJ2-1; 12 positions agree with TRBD2. J was trimmed by 9 bases and V by 5 bases; bases with no gene match: 11. Germline V lookup: CDR1 SEHNR, CDR2 FQNEAQ (reference sequence). The CDR3 is 16 residues long. DNA of the CDR3: TGTGCCAGCAGCATAGGCGTAGGACTAGCGGGAATTGAGCAGTTCTTC. Its translation is CASSIGVGLAGIEQFF.

This clonotype was seen only a few times. This chain connects TRBV7-2 to TRBJ2-1; 8 bases are a match to TRBD2. The V segment lost 6 bases and the J segment 6 bases; nucleotides outside the gene matches: 10. The CDR3 is 15 residues long. CDR1 SGHTA and CDR2 FQGNSA come from the germline V gene. CDR3 bases: TGTGCCAGCAGGCCAGTCGGGGGGGCGGGCAATGAGCAGTTCTTC. The encoded protein is CASRPVGGAGNEQFF.

This clonotype was counted only a few times. The chain has TRBV7-6 and TRBJ2-3; D is possibly TRBD1 (6 bases). Trimming left V 1 base short and J 1 base short, with 12 bases between. The V gene's germline CDR1 is SGHVS and CDR2 FNYEAQ. There are 16 residues in the CDR3. CDR3 in amino acids: CASSLVRAGGTDTQYF. DNA of the CDR3: TGTGCCAGCAGCTTAGTCCGCGCAGGGGGCACAGATACGCAGTATTTT.

The chain couples TRBV10-2 to TRBJ2-3, with D maybe TRBD1 (6 bases). Germline loops: CDR1 WSHSY, CDR2 SAAADI. The CDR3 contains 14 residues. V lost 6 bases and J 2 bases, leaving 12 bases between the germline ends. In DNA form, the CDR3 reads TGCGCCAGCAGCACGTGGGGGCACACAGATACGCAGTATTTT. This translates into CASSTWGHTDTQYF.

This clonotype was seen a handful of times. V gene TRBV25-1 combines with J gene TRBJ2-7, with D possibly TRBD1 on 6 matching bases. The CDR3 consists of 13 residues. The germline V gene has CDR1 MGHDK and CDR2 SYGVNS. V was cut by 1 base and J by 5 bases, with 9 bases left in between. Written as DNA, the CDR3 is TGTGCCAGCAGTGAATGGGGGCGCAACGAGCAGTACTTC. Translated: CASSEWGRNEQYF.

The V gene is TRBV28, the J gene TRBJ2-4, with unresolved D. The length of the CDR3 is 13 residues. Trimming stripped 5 bases from V and 2 bases from J, with 7 bases between. The germline CDR1 and CDR2 sequences are MDHEN and SYDVKM. In nucleotides, the CDR3 is TGTGCCAGCAGTCCTCATCCCAAAAACATTCAGTACTTC. Translating gives CASSPHPKNIQYF.

This clonotype has a count of ten or more. The chain joins TRBV19 to TRBJ1-2; maybe TRBD1 (6 bases). CDR1 and CDR2 from the germline V gene are LNHDA and SQIVND (reference sequence). The V and J ends lost 8 bases and 2 bases respectively, with 9 bases between them. This CDR3 contains 12 residues. In nucleotides, the CDR3 is TGTGCCAGTGGACAGTACAACTATGGCTACACCTTC. Translating it yields CASGQYNYGYTF.

This clonotype has a handful of counts. This rearrangement joins TRBV12-3 or TRBV12-4 to TRBJ2-1; the D is unclear. CDR3 length: 15 residues. V dropped 2 bases and J dropped 2 bases, with 10 bases sitting between them. The CDR3 is CASSLRRATYNEQFF. The CDR3 nucleotides are TGTGCCAGCAGTTTAAGGCGAGCCACCTACAATGAGCAGTTCTTC.

This clonotype has a handful of counts. The chain carries TRBV4-1 and TRBJ2-5; 10 bases are a match to TRBD1. Germline V gives CDR1 MGHRA, CDR2 YSYEKL. The CDR3 consists of 15 residues. Losses at the gene ends were 4 bases for V and 5 bases for J; bases not matched to a gene: 7. The CDR3 is CASSRRQGARETQYF. DNA for the CDR3: TGCGCCAGCAGCCGTAGACAGGGGGCAAGGGAGACCCAGTACTTC.

This clonotype was picked up one time. The chain recombines TRBV6-2 or TRBV6-3 with TRBJ2-1; the match to TRBD2 covers 7 bases. Germline-derived CDR1 and CDR2 are MNHEY and SVGEGT. V gave up 5 bases and J gave up 4 bases; unmatched junction bases: 8. The CDR3 is made up of 15 amino acids. CDR3 nucleotide sequence: TGTGCCAGCAGTCAGCCGGGAGGAGTGTACAATGAGCAGTTCTTC. Its translation: CASSQPGGVYNEQFF.

The rearrangement links TRBV27 to TRBJ2-5; D unresolved. The length of the CDR3 is 14 residues. V shed 5 bases and J shed 5 bases, with 15 bases lying between them. Germline V lookup: CDR1 MNHEY, CDR2 SMNVEV (reference sequence). The CDR3, as DNA: TGTGCCAGCAGTACCCGATCCTTCGGGGAGACCCAGTACTTC. It is translated as CASSTRSFGETQYF.

The sample holds a few counts of this clonotype. The chain is built from TRBV7-2 and TRBJ2-3; no clear D gene. Trimming stripped 1 base from V and 5 bases from J, with 7 bases between. The CDR3 consists of 13 residues. Germline V CDR1 and CDR2: SGHTA, FQGNSA. The CDR3 sequence: CASSLVQLDTQYF. CDR3 nucleotides: TGTGCCAGCAGCTTAGTGCAGCTAGATACGCAGTATTTT.

The chain recombines TRBV6-5 with TRBJ2-4; 8 nucleotides agree with TRBD1. The CDR3 loop spans 14 amino acids. J gave up 8 bases and V 4 bases, and 7 bases lay outside the gene matches. CDR1 MNHEY and CDR2 SVGAGI come from the germline V gene. CDR3 nucleotides: TGTGCCAGCAGTTCCGGACAGGGTAGACACATTCAGTACTTC. Residues: CASSSGQGRHIQYF.

In this sample, this clonotype turned up many times. The chain has TRBV29-1 and TRBJ2-5; D possibly corresponds to TRBD2 (7 bases). There are 13 residues in the CDR3. Trimming removed 6 bases at V and 0 bases at J, with 11 bases between. Germline loops: CDR1 SQVTM, CDR2 ANQGSEA. Here the CDR3 reads CSVRRGHQETQYF. The CDR3 DNA follows: TGCAGCGTGAGGCGGGGGCACCAAGAGACCCAGTACTTC.

V is TRBV18 and J is TRBJ2-7; a possible D gene is TRBD1 (5 bases). The CDR3 is 14 residues long. The V and J ends lost 3 bases and 3 bases respectively, with 12 bases between them. CDR1 KGHSH and CDR2 LQKENI come from the germline V gene. The CDR3 here is CASSPSRANYEQYF. CDR3 coding DNA: TGTGCCAGCTCACCGTCCAGGGCAAACTACGAGCAGTACTTC.